This TCR beta chain was identified in a study of blood T cells in healthy people across ages. A second PCR, run for about 7 to 11 cycles, used a sample-barcoded 5' primer plus a J-beta primer mix. A single record per CDR3 protein comes from TCRdb applying MiXCR to the 5' RACE reads. The sample holds around 500,000 distinct CDR3 sequences, about 45% seen once. Every donor provided 7.5 to 10 milliliters of peripheral blood. This clonotype was recorded only once. Germline V gene data show CDR1 as SQVTM and CDR2 as ANQGSEA. CDR3 length: 14 amino acids. The sequenced material came from blood. The clonotype comes from a man older than 75 in good health. The chain uses TRBV29-1 and TRBJ2-7; perhaps TRBD2 as D (6 bases). The J call may not be correct, given that the DNA end is closer to TRBJ2-5. The CDR3 DNA reads as TGCAGCGTTGAAGAGAACGGGAGAGGGGAGACCCAGTACTTC. Translating it yields CSVEENGRGETQYF.